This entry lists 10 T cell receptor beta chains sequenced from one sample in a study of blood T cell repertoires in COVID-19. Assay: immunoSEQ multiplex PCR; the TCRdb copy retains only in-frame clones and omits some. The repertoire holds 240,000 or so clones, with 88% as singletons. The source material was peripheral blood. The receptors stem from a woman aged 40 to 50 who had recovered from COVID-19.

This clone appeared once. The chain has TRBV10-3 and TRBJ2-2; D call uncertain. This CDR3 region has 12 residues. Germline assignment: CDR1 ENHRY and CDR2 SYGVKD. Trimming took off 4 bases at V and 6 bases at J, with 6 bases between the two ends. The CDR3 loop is CAISAQSGELFF. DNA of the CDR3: TGTGCCATCAGTGCCCAGTCCGGGGAGCTGTTTTTT.

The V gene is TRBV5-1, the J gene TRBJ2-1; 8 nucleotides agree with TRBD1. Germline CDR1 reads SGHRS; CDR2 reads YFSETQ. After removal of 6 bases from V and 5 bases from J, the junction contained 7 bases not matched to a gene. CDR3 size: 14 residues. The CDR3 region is CASTRTGSHNEQFF. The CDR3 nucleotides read TGCGCCAGCACGAGGACAGGGTCCCACAATGAGCAGTTCTTC.

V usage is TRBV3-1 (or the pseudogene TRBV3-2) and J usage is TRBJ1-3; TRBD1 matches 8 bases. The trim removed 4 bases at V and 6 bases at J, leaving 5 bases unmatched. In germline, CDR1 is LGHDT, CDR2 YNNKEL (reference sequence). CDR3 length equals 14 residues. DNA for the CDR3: TGTGCCAGCAGCCCCCAGGGGGCCGCAAACACCATATATTTT. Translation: CASSPQGAANTIYF.

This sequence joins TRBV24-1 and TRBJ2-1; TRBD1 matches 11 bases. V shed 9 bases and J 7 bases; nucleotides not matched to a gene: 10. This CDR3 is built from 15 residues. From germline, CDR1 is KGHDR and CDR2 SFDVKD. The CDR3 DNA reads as TGTGCCACCCAACCGGGGACAGGGGGAAAGAATGAGCAGTTCTTC. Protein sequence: CATQPGTGGKNEQFF.

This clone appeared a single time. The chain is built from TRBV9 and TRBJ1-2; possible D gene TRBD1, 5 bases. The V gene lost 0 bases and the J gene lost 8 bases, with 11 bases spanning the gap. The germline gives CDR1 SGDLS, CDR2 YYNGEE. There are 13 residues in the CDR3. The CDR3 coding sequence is TGTGCCAGCAGCGTAGGTAGGGGATACGGCTACACCTTC. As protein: CASSVGRGYGYTF.

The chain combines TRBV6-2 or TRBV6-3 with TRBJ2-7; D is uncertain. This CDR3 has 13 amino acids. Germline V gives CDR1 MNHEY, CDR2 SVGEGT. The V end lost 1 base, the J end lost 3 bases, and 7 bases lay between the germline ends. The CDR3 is CASSYYGHYEQYF. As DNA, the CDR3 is TGTGCCAGCAGTTACTATGGCCACTACGAGCAGTACTTC.

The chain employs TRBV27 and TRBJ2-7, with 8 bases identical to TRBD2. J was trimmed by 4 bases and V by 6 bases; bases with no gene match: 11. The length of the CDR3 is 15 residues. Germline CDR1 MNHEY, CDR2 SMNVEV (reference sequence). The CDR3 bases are TGTGCCAGCAGGGGTCCCGGGGAGCGGGGGTACGAGCAGTACGTC. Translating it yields CASRGPGERGYEQYV.

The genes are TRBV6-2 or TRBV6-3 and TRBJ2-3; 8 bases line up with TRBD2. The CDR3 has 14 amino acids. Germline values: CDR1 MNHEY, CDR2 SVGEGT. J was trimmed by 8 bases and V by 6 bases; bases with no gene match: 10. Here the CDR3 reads CASSRPEAGGTQYF. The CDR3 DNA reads TGTGCCAGCAGCCGCCCAGAGGCGGGGGGTACGCAGTATTTT.

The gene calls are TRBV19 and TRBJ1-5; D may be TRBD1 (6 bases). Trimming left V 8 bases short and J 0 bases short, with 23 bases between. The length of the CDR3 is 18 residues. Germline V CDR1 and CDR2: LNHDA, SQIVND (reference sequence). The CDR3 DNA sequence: TGTGCCAGTCCGAACCTGATCAGGACGGGACATAGCAATCAGCCCCAGCATTTT. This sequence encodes CASPNLIRTGHSNQPQHF.

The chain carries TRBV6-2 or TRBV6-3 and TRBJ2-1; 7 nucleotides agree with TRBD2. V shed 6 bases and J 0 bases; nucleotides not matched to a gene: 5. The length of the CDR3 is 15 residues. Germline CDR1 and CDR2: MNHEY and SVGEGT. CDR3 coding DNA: TGTGCCAGCAGCCTCCGGGAGGTCTCCTACAATGAGCAGTTCTTC. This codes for CASSLREVSYNEQFF.